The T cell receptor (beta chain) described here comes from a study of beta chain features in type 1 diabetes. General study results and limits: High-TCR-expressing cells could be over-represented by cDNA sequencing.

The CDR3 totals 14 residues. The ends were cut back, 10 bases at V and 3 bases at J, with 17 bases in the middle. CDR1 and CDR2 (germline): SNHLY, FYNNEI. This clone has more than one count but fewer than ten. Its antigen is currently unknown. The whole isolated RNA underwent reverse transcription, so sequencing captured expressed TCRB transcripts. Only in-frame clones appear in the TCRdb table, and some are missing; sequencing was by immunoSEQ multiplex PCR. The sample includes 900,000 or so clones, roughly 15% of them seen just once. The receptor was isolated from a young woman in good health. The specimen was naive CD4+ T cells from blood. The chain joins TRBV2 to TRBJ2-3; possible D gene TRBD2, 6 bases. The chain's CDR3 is CATRLVSGTDTQYF. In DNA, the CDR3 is TGTGCCACCCGACTCGTTAGCGGTACAGATACGCAGTATTTT.